This TCR beta chain is drawn from a study of T cell repertoires in cytomegalovirus infection. On the study more broadly: Public TCR beta signatures indicated both CMV infection and matching HLA type.

Study results and caveats: The ex vivo response showed dominance by HLA-C-restricted CMV-specific TCR beta clonotypes. There were carriers of CMV plus the relevant HLA, and cumulative public TCR beta family frequency identified them.

Germline-derived CDR1 and CDR2 are ENHRY and SYGVKD. V lost 11 bases, J lost 2 bases, and 18 bases lay in between. The CDR3 runs 14 residues. TCRdb fed the reads into MiXCR, producing one record per CDR3 protein. The sample has fewer than 550,000 distinct CDR3 sequences, 26% seen once. As to this clonotype: Antigen specificity is unknown.

The rearrangement joins TRBV10-3 to TRBJ1-1, with a tentative D call TRBD1 (5 bases). Sequences were obtained from PBMCs. The sequence was obtained from a human donor in good health (CMV status not recorded). Some clones in this sample may be carry-over from other donors' samples. For the CDR3, the DNA is TGTGCCGCCAGAGGATGGGGACCCAACACTGAAGCTTTCTTT. Its protein product is CAARGWGPNTEAFF.